The clone carrying this T cell receptor beta chain has just one count. Its antigen remains unknown. The data are from a study of cytomegalovirus exposure and HLA in healthy donors. About the study: From some 190 million T cells, an earlier analysis saw roughly 100 million unique TCR beta sequences. Study-wide points: The study flagged approximately 180 TCR beta chains as cytomegalovirus-associated. In an earlier analysis, most TCR beta V segments were productive about 90% or about 30% of the time.

The PCR ran on 60 Vbeta and 13 Jbeta primers. Method: immunoSEQ multiplex PCR; TCRdb's copy keeps in-frame clones and lacks some. Of tens of thousands of clones listed, approximately 78% were seen once; the top ten hold about 6.5%. The CDR3 has 13 amino acids. Germline V gene data show CDR1 as SQVTM and CDR2 as ANQGSEA. J lost 5 bases, V lost 6 bases, and 9 bases had no gene match. The V call is TRBV29-1, the J call TRBJ2-5, with 7 bases that match TRBD1. Input material: PBMCs. This clonotype was obtained from a human donor in good health. CDR3 sequence reads: CSVLSTGRETQYF. DNA for the CDR3: TGCAGCGTCCTATCGACAGGGCGGGAGACCCAGTACTTC.